A selection of T cell receptor beta chains follows, all from one sample in a study of cytomegalovirus exposure and HLA in healthy donors. The table came from immunoSEQ multiplex PCR; TCRdb's copy has only in-frame clones and leaves some out. The table shows fewer than 250,000 clones, with 83% occurring only once. Material: PBMCs. The receptors were sampled from a girl aged 10 to 17 in good health and CMV-seronegative. CDR3s include the opening cysteine and the closing phenylalanine or tryptophan. Fields, in order: clone size, J gene, V gene, D gene, CDR3 protein, CDR3 DNA. D genes are given only for firm matches. Size is omitted from some rows. Given values are once, few, many or a class for expanded clones.

>NA|TRBJ1-2|TRBV5-1|NA
CASSLTGEGVGGYTF
TGCGCCAGCAGCCTAACGGGAGAGGGAGTAGGAGGCTACACCTTC
>NA|TRBJ1-3|TRBV7-8|NA
CASSLDAPSTIYF
TGTGCCAGCAGCTTAGATGCCCCGAGCACCATATATTTT
>NA|TRBJ2-1|TRBV6-4|TRBD2
CASSDPSSGGNEQFF
TGTGCCAGCAGTGACCCGAGTAGCGGGGGAAATGAGCAGTTCTTC
>NA|TRBJ2-3|TRBV29-1|TRBD2
CSSSVASGRTDTQYF
TGCAGCTCGTCCGTGGCTAGCGGTCGCACAGATACGCAGTATTTT
>NA|TRBJ2-5|TRBV5-1|TRBD2
CASSLVTSGSGTQYF
TGCGCCAGCAGCTTGGTAACTAGCGGGAGCGGCACCCAGTACTTC
>NA|TRBJ2-1|TRBV20-1|NA
CSRRVYNEQFF
TGCAGTCGCAGGGTCTACAATGAGCAGTTCTTC
>NA|TRBJ1-1|TRBV4-1|TRBD1
CASSQASPGQVNTEAFF
TGCGCCAGCAGCCAGGCTTCCCCGGGACAGGTGAACACTGAAGCTTTCTTT
>few|TRBJ1-2|TRBV2|TRBD1
CASSEPGGYGYTF
TGTGCCAGCAGTGAACCAGGGGGCTATGGCTACACCTTC
>few|TRBJ1-2|TRBV4-1|NA
CASSRQQGANYGYTF
TGCGCCAGCAGCCGACAACAGGGTGCGAACTATGGCTACACCTTC
>NA|TRBJ1-6|TRBV10-3|TRBD1
CAISEAPGQGSSPLHF
TGTGCCATCAGTGAAGCCCCGGGACAGGGGAGTTCACCCCTCCACTTT
>NA|TRBJ1-1|TRBV7-9|NA
CASSQGANTEAFF
TGTGCCAGTTCACAGGGAGCGAACACTGAAGCTTTCTTT
>NA|TRBJ1-1|TRBV18|NA
CASSSSPGWRNTEAFF
TGTGCCAGCTCATCGTCTCCAGGGTGGAGGAACACTGAAGCTTTCTTT
>NA|TRBJ2-7|TRBV28|NA
CASSLSGVGFDYEQYF
TGTGCCAGCAGTTTATCCGGGGTCGGGTTCGACTACGAGCAGTACTTC
>NA|TRBJ2-7|TRBV7-9|TRBD2
CASSLGRDYYEQYF
TGTGCCAGCAGCTTAGGGCGGGACTACTACGAGCAGTACTTC
>NA|TRBJ2-7|TRBV7-2|NA
CASSFPGLYEQYF
TGTGCCAGCAGCTTCCCGGGTCTTTACGAGCAGTACTTC
>few|TRBJ2-3|TRBV6-1|TRBD2
CASSESGGADTQYF
TGTGCCAGCAGTGAAAGCGGGGGGGCAGATACGCAGTATTTT
>NA|TRBJ2-1|TRBV7-8|TRBD2
CASSLGSAGGEREQFF
TGTGCCAGCAGCTTAGGATCCGCGGGAGGGGAGCGGGAGCAGTTCTTC
>NA|TRBJ2-2|TRBV9|NA
CASSVALANTGELFF
TGTGCCAGCAGCGTAGCTCTAGCGAACACCGGGGAGCTGTTTTTT
>NA|TRBJ1-1|TRBV15|NA
CATSREVVLRNTEAFF
TGTGCCACCAGCAGAGAAGTGGTATTGCGGAACACTGAAGCTTTCTTT
>few|TRBJ2-3|TRBV30|TRBD2
CAWSVKLAGFTDTQYF
TGTGCCTGGAGTGTAAAACTAGCGGGGTTCACAGATACGCAGTATTTT
>NA|TRBJ2-7|TRBV4-2|TRBD2
CASSPTSGGTYEQYF
TGTGCCAGCAGCCCCACTAGCGGGGGGACCTACGAGCAGTACTTC
>NA|TRBJ1-1|TRBV21-1|NA
CASSNGGTEAFF
TGTGCCAGCAGCAACGGGGGTACTGAAGCTTTCTTT
>NA|TRBJ1-2|TRBV20-1|NA
CSARLAGGYTF
TGCAGTGCTAGATTAGCGGGCGGCTACACCTTC
>few|TRBJ1-4|TRBV5-8|TRBD1
CASSWPQGGEKLFF
TGTGCCAGCAGCTGGCCCCAGGGGGGTGAAAAACTGTTTTTT
>NA|TRBJ1-5|TRBV28|NA
CASSTIALGRVEDQPQHF
TGTGCCAGCAGTACTATCGCCCTGGGCAGGGTCGAAGATCAGCCCCAGCATTTT
>NA|TRBJ1-1|TRBV11-2|NA
CASSLGLRGTEAFF
TGTGCCAGCAGCTTAGGGCTAAGGGGGACTGAAGCTTTCTTT
>NA|TRBJ2-1|TRBV5-8|TRBD1
CASSLLGTGDDEQFF
TGTGCCAGCAGCCTGCTCGGGACAGGGGATGATGAGCAGTTCTTC
>once|TRBJ2-1|TRBV30|TRBD2
CAWSFSSGTSFRQFF
TGTGCCTGGAGTTTCTCTAGCGGGACGTCCTTTAGGCAGTTCTTC
>NA|TRBJ1-1|TRBV7-9|TRBD1
CASSEWTGEQNTEAFF
TGTGCCAGCAGCGAATGGACAGGCGAACAAAACACTGAAGCTTTCTTT
>NA|TRBJ2-1|TRBV5-4|NA
CASRKVAAGGNEQFF
TGTGCCAGCAGAAAAGTGGCGGCCGGGGGCAATGAGCAGTTCTTC
>NA|TRBJ1-3|TRBV27|NA
CASSPDRSSGNTIYF
TGTGCCAGCAGTCCTGACAGAAGCTCTGGAAACACCATATATTTT
>once|TRBJ1-2|TRBV7-9|NA
CASTDSGGGYGYTF
TGTGCCAGCACCGACTCCGGCGGGGGTTATGGCTACACCTTC
>NA|TRBJ1-1|TRBV21-1|NA
CASSKAQRESNTEAFF
TGTGCCAGCAGCAAAGCGCAGAGGGAGTCGAACACTGAAGCTTTCTTT
>few|TRBJ1-1|TRBV25-1|NA
CASSEGGVLNTEAFF
TGTGCCAGCAGTGAGGGCGGGGTCTTGAACACTGAAGCTTTCTTT
>NA|TRBJ1-5|TRBV7-2|NA
CASSLLGGGYQPQHF
TGTGCCAGCAGCTTACTCGGGGGGGGCTATCAGCCCCAGCATTTT
>NA|TRBJ2-1|TRBV11-3|NA
CASSSGRGNSYNEQFF
TGTGCCAGCAGCTCCGGTAGAGGGAACTCCTACAATGAGCAGTTCTTC
>NA|TRBJ1-2|TRBV27|NA
CASSLQGTYGYTF
TGTGCCAGCAGTTTACAGGGAACGTATGGCTACACCTTC
>NA|TRBJ1-1|TRBV6-5|TRBD1
CASSPRTGEAFF
TGTGCCAGCAGCCCCCGGACAGGTGAAGCTTTCTTT
>NA|TRBJ2-5|TRBV30|NA
CAWSASETQYF
TGTGCCTGGAGTGCCTCGGAGACCCAGTACTTC
>once|TRBJ2-1|TRBV30|TRBD2
CAWSKGGTSEGREFF
TGTGCCTGGAGTAAAGGAGGGACTAGCGAGGGTAGGGAGTTCTTC
>NA|TRBJ2-1|TRBV15|TRBD2
CATSSWRGGNNEQFF
TGTGCCACCAGCAGTTGGCGGGGGGGCAACAATGAGCAGTTCTTC
>NA|TRBJ1-1|TRBV27|NA
CASRPWRRVTEAFF
TGTGCCAGCAGACCCTGGCGACGGGTCACTGAAGCTTTCTTT
>NA|TRBJ2-5|TRBV28|TRBD1
CASRTGGWRETQYF
TGTGCCAGCCGGACAGGGGGGTGGCGAGAGACCCAGTACTTC
>once|TRBJ2-7|TRBV30|NA
CAWSGWGPVEQYF
TGTGCCTGGAGCGGGTGGGGCCCTGTGGAGCAGTACTTC
>NA|TRBJ2-7|TRBV7-2|TRBD1
CASSLVGGTGAYEQYF
TGTGCCAGCAGCTTAGTAGGGGGGACAGGGGCCTACGAGCAGTACTTC
>NA|TRBJ2-7|TRBV7-9|NA
CSSSPGQTEQYF
TGTTCCAGCAGCCCCGGACAGACCGAGCAGTACTTC
>few|TRBJ2-3|TRBV4-3|TRBD2
CASSQDNAGGQGTDTQYF
TGCGCCAGCAGCCAAGATAATGCGGGGGGCCAGGGCACAGATACGCAGTATTTT
>once|TRBJ2-3|TRBV4-1|NA
CASSPTGRGSTDTQYF
TGCGCCAGCAGCCCGACTGGCCGGGGGAGCACAGATACGCAGTATTTT
>NA|TRBJ1-5|TRBV7-9|NA
CASSPSGQPQHF
TGTGCCAGCAGCCCTAGTGGTCAGCCCCAGCATTTT
>NA|TRBJ1-2|TRBV28|NA
CASSLINYGYTF
TGTGCCAGCAGTTTAATAAACTATGGCTACACCTTC
>NA|TRBJ2-6|TRBV6-1|NA
CASSRDYSGANVLTF
TGTGCCAGCAGCCGCGACTACTCTGGGGCCAACGTCCTGACTTTC
>NA|TRBJ1-1|TRBV30|NA
CAWNMNTEAFF
TGTGCCTGGAACATGAACACTGAAGCTTTCTTT